Sequencing of this T cell receptor beta chain was carried out in a study of T cells in Graves' hyperthyroidism and ophthalmopathy. The CDR3 totals 13 residues. Trimming shortened V by 6 bases and J by 1 base, and 10 bases separated the two germline ends. Germline assignment: CDR1 SQVTM and CDR2 ANQGSEA. This clonotype was recorded at least ten times. RNA transcripts yielded amplified TCR beta CDR3 regions. The HTBI primer set was used in a first-round RT-PCR of the TCR CDR3. TCRdb reprocessed the multiplex PCR reads with MiXCR, giving one entry per CDR3 protein. The sample includes 300,000 or so distinct CDR3 sequences, around 17% of them seen just once. Investigators excluded patients with uncontrolled infection, other autoimmune disease, pregnancy or lactation.

Sequenced sample: blood. This TCR was sampled from a man aged 25 to 40 with Graves' hyperthyroidism. The chain has TRBV29-1 and TRBJ1-5; D might be TRBD1 (5 bases). CDR3 bases: TGCAGCGTCTCCCGGGACAGCAATCAGCCCCAGCATTTT. It yields the protein CSVSRDSNQPQHF.